Listed below are T cell receptor beta chains from one sample, sequenced in a study of early T cells in non-severe SARS-CoV-2 infection. TCRdb ran MiXCR on the 5' RACE reads and lists one entry per CDR3 protein. The data show about 48,000 distinct CDR3 sequences, roughly an eighth seen once. What was sequenced was whole blood. Receptors were obtained from an adult who was a healthcare worker with PCR-confirmed SARS-CoV-2 infection or an uninfected control (not recorded which). CDR3s include the opening cysteine and the closing phenylalanine or tryptophan. D genes are given only for firm matches. Size values are once, few and many counts, or a class for expanded clones, and some rows have none.

clone_size j_call d_call cdr3_length v_call cdr3_aa cdr3_nt
- TRBJ1-3 - 15 TRBV5-1 CASSPQVVSGNTIYF TGCGCCAGCAGCCCACAGGTTGTCTCTGGAAACACCATATATTTT
many TRBJ1-2 - 14 TRBV30 CAYSFAGGNYGYTF TGTGCCTACTCATTTGCCGGGGGGAACTATGGCTACACCTTC
many TRBJ1-1 - 10 TRBV29-1 CSATDAEAFF TGCAGCGCCACAGACGCTGAAGCTTTCTTT
- TRBJ2-7 TRBD1 15 TRBV28 CASSSPGTGAYEQYF TGTGCCAGCAGTTCCCCCGGGACAGGAGCCTACGAGCAGTACTTC
many TRBJ2-3 TRBD2 17 TRBV7-2 CASSLVAGGPGTDTQYF TGTGCCAGCAGCTTAGTAGCGGGGGGGCCGGGCACAGATACGCAGTATTTT
- TRBJ2-1 TRBD2 17 TRBV2 CASSEERLAGGASEQFF TGTGCCAGCAGTGAAGAGAGGCTAGCGGGAGGTGCCAGTGAGCAGTTCTTC
many TRBJ1-1 - 13 TRBV12-3/TRBV12-4 CASSLVKDRGAFF TGTGCCAGCAGTTTAGTCAAGGATCGCGGAGCTTTCTTT
many TRBJ1-1 - 14 TRBV20-1 CSARDPLKNTEAFF TGCAGTGCTAGAGATCCCCTGAAGAACACTGAAGCTTTCTTT
few TRBJ1-5 TRBD1 14 TRBV7-2 CASSAGQGDQPQHF TGTGCCAGCAGCGCTGGACAGGGAGATCAGCCCCAGCATTTT
- TRBJ2-5 TRBD2 13 TRBV29-1 CSVVTSGSETQYF TGCAGCGTTGTAACTAGCGGGAGTGAGACCCAGTACTTC
few TRBJ1-1 - 13 TRBV7-2 CASRIQRDTEAFF TGTGCCAGCAGGATCCAACGGGACACTGAAGCTTTCTTT
- TRBJ1-6 - 15 TRBV28 CASRLQSSYNSPLHF TGTGCCAGCAGGTTACAGAGCTCCTATAATTCACCCCTCCACTTT
many TRBJ1-4 - 14 TRBV5-1 CASSPQPTNEKLFF TGCGCCAGCAGCCCCCAACCAACTAATGAAAAACTGTTTTTT
many TRBJ2-1 TRBD1 13 TRBV29-1 CSGSDRGRHEQFF TGCAGCGGATCGGACAGGGGGCGCCATGAGCAGTTCTTC
few TRBJ1-4 - 13 TRBV12-3/TRBV12-4 CASSYRRNEKLFF TGTGCCAGCAGTTACAGGAGGAATGAAAAACTGTTTTTT
once TRBJ2-1 TRBD1 14 TRBV5-4 CASSTDRLYNEQFF TGTGCCAGCAGCACGGACAGGTTATACAATGAGCAGTTCTTC
- TRBJ1-1 - 11 TRBV6-7 CASTPLAEAFF TGTGCCAGCACTCCCCTCGCTGAAGCTTTCTTT
many TRBJ1-1 - 16 TRBV20-1 CSAPGHGVWFSTEAFF TGCAGTGCTCCCGGCCATGGCGTCTGGTTCTCCACTGAAGCTTTCTTT
- TRBJ1-4 - 16 TRBV25-1 CASSPTPRGSNEKLFF TGTGCCAGCAGTCCAACGCCTCGGGGGTCTAATGAAAAACTGTTTTTT